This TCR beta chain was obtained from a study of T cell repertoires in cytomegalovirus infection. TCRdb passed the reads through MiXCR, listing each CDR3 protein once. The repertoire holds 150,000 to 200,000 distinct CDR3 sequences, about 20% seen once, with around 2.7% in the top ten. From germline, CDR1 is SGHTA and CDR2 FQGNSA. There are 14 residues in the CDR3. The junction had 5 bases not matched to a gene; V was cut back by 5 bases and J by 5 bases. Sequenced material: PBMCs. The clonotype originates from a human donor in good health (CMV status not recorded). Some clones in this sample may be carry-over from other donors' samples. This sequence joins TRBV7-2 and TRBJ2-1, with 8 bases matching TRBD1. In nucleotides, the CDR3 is TGTGCCAGCAGCCGGGACAGGACTAACAATGAGCAGTTCTTC. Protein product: CASSRDRTNNEQFF.